Reported below is one T cell receptor beta chain. Its target is unknown. The CDR3 spans 15 residues. After removal of 6 bases from V and 0 bases from J, the junction contained 6 bases not matched to a gene. Germline-derived CDR1 and CDR2 are MNHEY and SMNVEV (reference sequence). This sample was included in a study of shared clonotypes between healthy human individuals. Study-level information: The donor pool was made up of two women and three men aged 18 to 49.

Libraries were prepared by immunoSEQ multiplex PCR; TCRdb keeps only in-frame clonotypes and omits some of them. Seen here are about 2 million clones, approximately 94% observed once, and the top ten hold 1.1%. Study-wide results and limits: Around 4.7% was the fraction of naive CD4 clonotypes found shared across a few donors. Unshared clonotypes carried lower generation probabilities than those common to all four donors.

CD45RO-negative, CCR7-positively selected cells formed the naive CD8 fraction, excluding terminally differentiated effector memory CD45RA+ cells. The chain has TRBV27 and TRBJ2-3; the match to TRBD2 covers 7 bases. This clonotype was sampled from a man between 18 and 35 years old in good health. The material sequenced was naive CD8+ T cells sorted from blood. DNA of the CDR3: TGTGCCAGCAGCTCCCCCGGGGGGAGCACAGATACGCAGTATTTT. As protein: CASSSPGGSTDTQYF.